The 27 T cell receptor beta chains below come from one sample, sequenced in a study of radiotherapy plus CTLA-4 blockade in lung cancer. Here immunoSEQ multiplex PCR was the method, and the copy in TCRdb shows in-frame clones only, minus some. This sample has 50,000 or so clones, with more than 70% found just once. Sequenced material: peripheral blood, taken from a patient treated with radiotherapy plus ipilimumab. The receptors come from a human donor with non-small cell lung cancer who had stable disease on radiotherapy plus ipilimumab.

The V call is TRBV10-2, the J call TRBJ1-3, with D possibly being TRBD1 (6 bases). The CDR3 is made up of 14 amino acids. Germline-derived CDR1 and CDR2 are WSHSY and SAAADI. The V and J ends lost 2 bases and 4 bases respectively, with 9 bases between them. The CDR3 reads CASSETGKGNTIYF. The CDR3 nucleotides read TGCGCCAGCAGTGAGACAGGGAAGGGAAACACCATATATTTT.

This clone came up once. The rearrangement joins TRBV6-6 to TRBJ2-3; D is uncertain. Trimming removed 4 bases from V and 1 base from J, with 12 bases in between. The CDR3 runs 15 residues. CDR1 and CDR2 from the germline V gene are MNHNY and SVGAGI (reference sequence). The CDR3 here is CASSFGPAGTDTQYF. CDR3 nucleotides: TGTGCCAGCAGTTTCGGCCCGGCGGGCACAGATACGCAGTATTTT.

The chain carries TRBV4-1 and TRBJ2-7, with 10 bases lining up with TRBD1. The germline V gene encodes CDR1 MGHRA and CDR2 YSYEKL. There are 15 residues in the CDR3. Trimming cost V 3 bases and J 4 bases; bases outside gene matches: 6. The CDR3 DNA reads TGCGCCAGCAGCCAGGCGGGACAGGGGAGGTACGAGCAGTACGTC. Its translation: CASSQAGQGRYEQYV.

The CDR3, as DNA: TGTGCCAGCAGCAACAGGGCCGGTCATGGCTACACCTTC. This sequence encodes CASSNRAGHGYTF. V usage is TRBV6-5 and J usage is TRBJ1-2; D might be TRBD1 (6 bases). The V and J ends lost 6 bases and 6 bases respectively, with 14 bases between them. The CDR3 has 13 amino acids. Per germline, CDR1 MNHEY and CDR2 SVGAGI.

This sequence joins TRBV18 and TRBJ1-1, with a weak D call TRBD1 (6 bases). Germline V gene lookup returns CDR1 KGHSH and CDR2 LQKENI. Trimming pared 3 bases from V and 0 bases from J, leaving 11 bases between. CDR3 length: 15 residues. CDR3 in amino acids: CASSPRTVVNTEAFF. The CDR3 DNA reads TGTGCCAGCTCACCCCGGACAGTAGTGAACACTGAAGCTTTCTTT.

The chain combines TRBV6-1 with TRBJ1-6, with a weak D call TRBD1 (6 bases). The CDR3 totals 14 residues. Trimming stripped 5 bases from V and 8 bases from J, with 13 bases between. Germline V gene lookup returns CDR1 MNHNS and CDR2 SASEGT. The CDR3 reads CASSRTDLDSPLHF. The CDR3 DNA reads as TGTGCCAGCAGTCGGACAGACCTCGATTCACCCCTCCACTTT.

This clone appeared a few times. The rearrangement uses TRBV4-1 and TRBJ2-7, with a weak D call TRBD2 (6 bases). Germline assignment: CDR1 MGHRA and CDR2 YSYEKL. This CDR3 contains 15 residues. With 2 bases removed from V and 3 bases from J, the gap between germline ends came to 14 bases. The CDR3 nucleotides are TGCGCCAGCAGCCAACGTGGCGGGGAAGACTACGAGCAGTACTTC. Its protein is CASSQRGGEDYEQYF.

The V gene is TRBV11-2, the J gene TRBJ1-2; D call uncertain. The germline V gene encodes CDR1 SGHAT and CDR2 FQNNGV. The length of the CDR3 is 14 residues. Trimming pared 3 bases from V and 4 bases from J, leaving 12 bases between. The CDR3 DNA is TGTGCCAGCAGCTTTGGCCAGCCCGTCTATGGCTACACCTTC. It is translated as CASSFGQPVYGYTF.

On this clone itself: A read error may produce the germline difference seen at one junction end. The CDR3 sequence: CASNPGRKAYAYTF. As DNA, the CDR3 is TGTGCCAGTAACCCCGGAAGGAAGGCTTATGCCTACACCTTC. The chain joins TRBV19 to TRBJ1-2, with D unresolved. From germline, CDR1 is LNHDA and CDR2 SQIVND (reference sequence). This CDR3 is 14 amino acids long.

The chain has TRBV4-2 and TRBJ2-7; D is possibly TRBD1 or TRBD2 (6 bases each). CDR1 is LGHNA, CDR2 YNFKEQ, per germline. V was shortened by 0 bases and J by 4 bases, with 13 bases between the two germline ends. This CDR3 region has 15 residues. CDR3 residues: CASSQDDGGRYEQYV. The CDR3 DNA follows: TGTGCCAGCAGCCAAGATGACGGGGGCCGGTACGAGCAGTACGTC.

The chain uses TRBV19 and TRBJ1-1; the match to TRBD1 covers 7 bases. Unmatched junction bases numbered 8, after V lost 5 bases and J lost 5 bases. CDR3 length: 14 residues. Germline V gene lookup returns CDR1 LNHDA and CDR2 SQIVND (reference sequence). CDR3 loop: CASSASGGWTEAFF. The CDR3 DNA follows: TGTGCCAGTAGTGCCTCAGGGGGTTGGACTGAAGCTTTCTTT.

The rearrangement joins TRBV7-9 to TRBJ1-2; D not resolved. From germline, CDR1 is SEHNR and CDR2 FQNEAQ (reference sequence). Trimming shortened V by 5 bases and J by 0 bases, and 16 bases separated the two germline ends. The CDR3 is 16 amino acids. The CDR3 DNA reads TGTGCCAGCAGCGCACCCAGAGGGAGCGCTAACTATGGCTACACCTTC. Translated, it gives CASSAPRGSANYGYTF. Full variable domain (outside the CDR3, taken from reference TRBV7-9 and TRBJ1-2): DTGVSQNPRHKITKRGQNVTFRCDPISEHNRLYWYRQTLGQGPEFLTYFQNEAQLEKSRLLSDRFSAERPKGSFSTLEIQRTEQGDSAMYLCASSAPRGSANYGYTFGSGTRLTVV.

This chain links TRBV27 with TRBJ1-3; 9 positions match TRBD1. Germline loops: CDR1 MNHEY, CDR2 SMNVEV (reference sequence). Trimming at V came to 5 bases and at J to 2 bases, leaving 1 base not matched to a gene. The CDR3 has 14 residues. The CDR3 DNA reads as TGTGCCAGCAGTGGGACAGGGACTGGAAACACCATATATTTT. Translated: CASSGTGTGNTIYF.

This chain joins TRBV7-3 and TRBJ1-1, with 7 bases matching TRBD1. Germline CDR1 is SGHTA and CDR2 is FQGTGA. The CDR3 extends over 16 amino acids. J lost 0 bases, V lost 3 bases, and 7 bases had no gene match. The CDR3 is CASSFRQGNMNTEAFF. The CDR3 DNA is TGTGCCAGCAGCTTTCGACAGGGAAACATGAACACTGAAGCTTTCTTT.

Of note for this clone: The junction does not match germline at one end; this may be a read error. The chain couples TRBV6-5 to TRBJ1-2; D remains unclear. Germline V lookup: CDR1 MNHEY, CDR2 SVGAGI. The CDR3 contains 14 residues. CDR3 sequence reads: CASRKGSYSYGHTF. As DNA, the CDR3 is TGTGCCAGCAGAAAAGGCTCATATTCCTATGGCCACACCTTC.

The chain employs TRBV28 and TRBJ1-2; D is uncertain. The ends were cut back, 3 bases at V and 0 bases at J, with 14 bases in the middle. Germline values: CDR1 MDHEN, CDR2 SYDVKM. The length of the CDR3 is 16 residues. The CDR3 region has the DNA TGTGCCAGCAGTTTTGAGAGCTTAAATTCTAACTATGGCTACACCTTC. Its protein is CASSFESLNSNYGYTF.

V gene TRBV27 combines with J gene TRBJ1-4, with a tentative D call TRBD1 (5 bases). The CDR3 covers 13 residues. V was pared by 3 bases and J by 3 bases, with 5 bases between. CDR1 is MNHEY and CDR2 is SMNVEV in the germline V gene (reference sequence). This chain's CDR3 is CASSFRANEKLFF. CDR3 in DNA: TGTGCCAGCAGTTTCAGGGCTAATGAAAAACTGTTTTTT.

CDR3 DNA: TGCAGTGTAACAGTGGAGACCCAGTACTTC. Its translation is CSVTVETQYF. This chain joins TRBV20-1 and TRBJ2-5, with D hard to call. V lost 7 bases to trimming and J lost 5 bases, with 8 bases between them. CDR3 length: 10 residues. CDR1 and CDR2 from the germline V gene are DFQATT and SNEGSKA (reference sequence).

This rearrangement joins TRBV21-1 to TRBJ2-7. TRBV21-1 is listed as a pseudogene. The CDR3 sequence is 15 residues long. The CDR3 nucleotides read TGTGCCAGCCGAAGGGGGGTTAACGGTTTGGTGTCGCAGTACGTC. It translates to CASRRGVNGLVSQYV.

V and J are TRBV7-2 and TRBJ1-1, with D maybe TRBD1 (6 bases). Between the trimmed V and J ends, which lost 4 bases and 6 bases, there was a span of 15 bases. Germline loops: CDR1 SGHTA, CDR2 FQGNSA. This CDR3 comprises 14 residues. The CDR3 DNA sequence: TGTGCCAGCAGCTCCTCGACAGGATTGGCTGAAGCTTTCTTT. Encoded protein: CASSSSTGLAEAFF.

This clone was observed once. The rearrangement joins TRBV15 to TRBJ2-6; 10 bases line up with TRBD1. J lost 0 bases, V lost 0 bases, and 11 bases had no gene match. The V gene's germline CDR1 is LNHNV and CDR2 YYDKDF (reference sequence). The CDR3 runs 21 residues. The CDR3 loop reads CATSRDFQTGGRLSGANVLTF. CDR3 DNA sequence: TGTGCCACCAGCAGAGATTTTCAGACAGGGGGCCGTCTCTCTGGGGCCAACGTCCTGACTTTC.

CDR3 protein: CASSRWTAQGETQYF. CDR3 coding DNA: TGTGCCAGCAGCCGGTGGACGGCACAAGGAGAGACCCAGTACTTC. V gene TRBV7-2 combines with J gene TRBJ2-5, with no clear D. CDR3 length equals 15 residues. V was clipped by 5 bases and J by 4 bases, with 17 bases between them. In germline, CDR1 is SGHTA, CDR2 FQGNSA.

This rearrangement joins TRBV10-1 to TRBJ2-7; D might be TRBD2 (5 bases). V was shortened by 3 bases and J by 1 base, with 7 bases between the two germline ends. Germline lookup yields CDR1 WNHNN and CDR2 SYGVQD (reference sequence). The CDR3 runs to 13 residues. The CDR3 region is CASSDRESYEQYF. The CDR3 DNA follows: TGCGCCAGCAGTGACCGGGAATCCTACGAGCAGTACTTC.

This clone was recorded once. The chain is built from TRBV6-1 and TRBJ1-4, with D maybe TRBD1 (6 bases). Looked up from germline, CDR1 is MNHNS and CDR2 is SASEGT. Trimming took 4 bases from V and 5 from J, leaving 17 bases between them. This CDR3 contains 16 residues. The CDR3 spells CASSVKWTDTNEKLFF. Written as DNA, the CDR3 is TGTGCCAGCAGTGTGAAATGGACAGATACAAATGAAAAACTGTTTTTT.

The chain has TRBV6-5 and TRBJ2-5; weak D call: TRBD2 (6 bases). CDR3 length: 14 amino acids. V lost 1 base and J lost 4, with 10 bases in between. Germline CDR1 MNHEY, CDR2 SVGAGI. CDR3 loop: CASSYLRGLETQYF. For the CDR3, the DNA is TGTGCCAGCAGTTACTTGCGGGGTTTAGAGACCCAGTACTTC.

The J gene is TRBJ2-2, the V gene TRBV9, with D possibly being TRBD2 (5 bases). V was cut by 0 bases and J by 1 base, with 7 bases left in between. From germline, CDR1 is SGDLS and CDR2 YYNGEE. The CDR3 is 15 residues long. The CDR3 spells CASSVEGRNTGELFF. In DNA, the CDR3 is TGTGCCAGCAGCGTAGAAGGGAGGAACACCGGGGAGCTGTTTTTT. Full variable domain (rest looked up from reference TRBV9 and TRBJ2-2): DSGVTQTPKHLITATGQRVTLRCSPRSGDLSVYWYQQSLDQGLQFLIQYYNGEERAKGNILERFSAQQFPDLHSELNLSSLELGDSALYFCASSVEGRNTGELFFGEGSRLTVL.

The chain employs TRBV2 and TRBJ1-1, with TRBD1 matching 9 bases. The V gene's germline CDR1 is SNHLY and CDR2 FYNNEI. V lost 5 bases, J lost 11 bases, and 24 bases stayed unmatched. CDR3 length equals 18 residues. DNA of the CDR3: TGTGCCAGCAGTCTGGGAGGAGGGTGGGATATTCTACAGGGGGCGGCTTTCTTT. Amino acid sequence: CASSLGGGWDILQGAAFF.